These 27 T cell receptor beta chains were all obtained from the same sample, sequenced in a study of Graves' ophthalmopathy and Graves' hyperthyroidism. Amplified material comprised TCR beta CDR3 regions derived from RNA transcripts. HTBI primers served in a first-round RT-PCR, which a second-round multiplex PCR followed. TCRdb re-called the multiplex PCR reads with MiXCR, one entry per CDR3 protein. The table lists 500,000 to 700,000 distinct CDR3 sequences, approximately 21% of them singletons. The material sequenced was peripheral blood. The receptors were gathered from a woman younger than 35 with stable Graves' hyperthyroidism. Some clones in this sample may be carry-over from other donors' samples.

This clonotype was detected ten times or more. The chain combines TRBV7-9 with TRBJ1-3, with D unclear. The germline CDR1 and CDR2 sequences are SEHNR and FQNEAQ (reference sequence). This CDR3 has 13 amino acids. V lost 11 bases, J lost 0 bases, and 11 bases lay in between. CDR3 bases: TGTGCCGGCGGACGGAGCTCTGGAAACACCATATATTTT. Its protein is CAGGRSSGNTIYF. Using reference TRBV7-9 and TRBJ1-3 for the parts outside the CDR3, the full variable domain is DTGVSQNPRHKITKRGQNVTFRCDPISEHNRLYWYRQTLGQGPEFLTYFQNEAQLEKSRLLSDRFSAERPKGSFSTLEIQRTEQGDSAMYLCAGGRSSGNTIYFGEGSWLTVV.

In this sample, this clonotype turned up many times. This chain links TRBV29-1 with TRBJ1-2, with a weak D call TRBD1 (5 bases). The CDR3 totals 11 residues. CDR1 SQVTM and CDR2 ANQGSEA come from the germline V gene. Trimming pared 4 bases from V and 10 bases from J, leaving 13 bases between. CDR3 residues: CSVARQGAYTF. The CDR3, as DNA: TGCAGCGTTGCCCGGCAGGGCGCCTACACCTTC.

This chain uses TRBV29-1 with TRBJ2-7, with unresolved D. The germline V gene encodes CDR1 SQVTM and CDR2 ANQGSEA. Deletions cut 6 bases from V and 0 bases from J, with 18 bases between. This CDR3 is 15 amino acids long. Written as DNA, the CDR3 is TGCAGCGTGGCCTCTGGGCGGTCGAGCTCCTACGAGCAGTACTTC. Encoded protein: CSVASGRSSSYEQYF.

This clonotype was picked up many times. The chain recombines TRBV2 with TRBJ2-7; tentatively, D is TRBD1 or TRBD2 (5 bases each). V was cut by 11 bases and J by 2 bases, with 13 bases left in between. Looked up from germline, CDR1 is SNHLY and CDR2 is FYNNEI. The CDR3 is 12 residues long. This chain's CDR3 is CADSRDAYEQYF. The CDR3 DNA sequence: TGTGCCGATTCTCGGGACGCCTACGAGCAGTACTTC. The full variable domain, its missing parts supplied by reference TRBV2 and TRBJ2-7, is EPEVTQTPSHQVTQMGQEVILRCVPISNHLYFYWYRQILGQKVEFLVSFYNNEISEKSEIFDDQFSVERPDGSNFTLKIRSTKLEDSAMYFCADSRDAYEQYFGPGTRLTVT.

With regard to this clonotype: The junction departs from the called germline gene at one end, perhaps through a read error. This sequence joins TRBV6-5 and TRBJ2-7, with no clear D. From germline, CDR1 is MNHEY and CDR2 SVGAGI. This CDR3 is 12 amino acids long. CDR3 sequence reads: CDSSYNSYEQYF. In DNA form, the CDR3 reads TGTGACAGCAGTTACAACAGCTACGAGCAGTACTTC.

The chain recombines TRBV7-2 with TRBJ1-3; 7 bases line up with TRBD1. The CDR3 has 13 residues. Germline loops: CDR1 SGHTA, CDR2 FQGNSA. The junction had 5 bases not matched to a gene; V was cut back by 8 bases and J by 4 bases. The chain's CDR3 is CASGLGGGNTIYF. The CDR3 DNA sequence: TGTGCCAGCGGACTAGGGGGCGGAAACACCATATATTTT.

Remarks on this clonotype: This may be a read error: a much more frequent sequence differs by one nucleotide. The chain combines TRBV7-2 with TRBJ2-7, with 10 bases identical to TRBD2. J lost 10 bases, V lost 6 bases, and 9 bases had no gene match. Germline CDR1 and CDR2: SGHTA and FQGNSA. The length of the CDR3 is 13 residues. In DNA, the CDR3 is TGTGCCAGCAGGAAACTAGCGGGGTGGGACCAGTACTTC. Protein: CASRKLAGWDQYF.

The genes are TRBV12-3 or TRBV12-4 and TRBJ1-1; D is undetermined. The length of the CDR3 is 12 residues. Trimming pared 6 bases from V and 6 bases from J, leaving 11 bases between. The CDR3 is CASRLGISEAFF. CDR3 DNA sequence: TGTGCCAGCAGGTTGGGGATCTCTGAAGCTTTCTTT.

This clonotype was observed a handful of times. CDR3 bases: TGTGCCAGCACAGCGGGGGACCCAGTGTACGAGCAGTACTTC. Its translation is CASTAGDPVYEQYF. J is TRBJ2-7 and V is TRBV28, with 8 bases identical to TRBD2. Germline V gene sequence: CDR1 MDHEN, CDR2 SYDVKM. V shed 7 bases and J 4 bases; nucleotides not matched to a gene: 9. The CDR3 covers 14 residues.

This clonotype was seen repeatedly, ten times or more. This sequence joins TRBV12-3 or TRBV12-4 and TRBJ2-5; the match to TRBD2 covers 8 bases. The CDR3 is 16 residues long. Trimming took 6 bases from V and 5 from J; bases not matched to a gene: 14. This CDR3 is CASSPGGRGAGETQYF. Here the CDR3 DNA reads TGTGCCAGCAGCCCCGGAGGGCGGGGGGCAGGGGAGACCCAGTACTTC.

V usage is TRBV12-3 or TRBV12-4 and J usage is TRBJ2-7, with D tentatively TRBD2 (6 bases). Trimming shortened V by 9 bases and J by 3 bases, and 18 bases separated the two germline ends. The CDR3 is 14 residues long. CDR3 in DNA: TGTGCCAGTCGCGGAGGGACTCAAGACTACGAGCAGTACTTC. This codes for CASRGGTQDYEQYF.

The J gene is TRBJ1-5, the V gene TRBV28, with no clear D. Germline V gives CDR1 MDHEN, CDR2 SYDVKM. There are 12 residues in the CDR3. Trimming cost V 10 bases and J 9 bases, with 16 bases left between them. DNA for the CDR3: TGTGCCATCGGACTTTATTACTCGCCCCAGCATTTT. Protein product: CAIGLYYSPQHF.

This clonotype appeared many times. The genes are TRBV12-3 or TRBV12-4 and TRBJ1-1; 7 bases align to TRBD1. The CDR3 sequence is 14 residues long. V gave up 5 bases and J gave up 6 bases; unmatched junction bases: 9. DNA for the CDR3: TGTGCCAGCAGTCGACGCTTAGGGACAGCTGAAGCTTTCTTT. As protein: CASSRRLGTAEAFF.

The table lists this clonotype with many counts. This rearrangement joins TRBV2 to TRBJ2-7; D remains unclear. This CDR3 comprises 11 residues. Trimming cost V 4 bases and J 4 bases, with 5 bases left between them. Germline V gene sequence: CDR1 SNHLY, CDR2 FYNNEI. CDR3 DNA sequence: TGTGCCAGCAGTGTAGAATACGAGCAGTACTTC. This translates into CASSVEYEQYF.

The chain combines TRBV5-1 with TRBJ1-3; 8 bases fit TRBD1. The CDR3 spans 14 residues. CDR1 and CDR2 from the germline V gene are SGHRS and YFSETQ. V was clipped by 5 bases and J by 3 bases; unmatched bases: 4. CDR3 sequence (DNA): TGCGCCAGCAGTCCGGGACAGGATGGAAACACCATATATTTT. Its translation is CASSPGQDGNTIYF.

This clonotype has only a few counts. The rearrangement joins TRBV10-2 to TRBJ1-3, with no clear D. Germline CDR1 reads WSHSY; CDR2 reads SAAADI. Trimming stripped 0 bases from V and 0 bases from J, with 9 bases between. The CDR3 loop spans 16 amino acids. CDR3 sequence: CASSESRPSSGNTIYF. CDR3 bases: TGCGCCAGCAGTGAGTCGAGGCCGAGCTCTGGAAACACCATATATTTT.

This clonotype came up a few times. The CDR3 loop is CASSSTGGHTEAFF. The DNA of the CDR3 is TGTGCCAGCAGCTCGACAGGGGGGCACACTGAAGCTTTCTTT. This chain uses TRBV7-3 with TRBJ1-1; the match to TRBD1 covers 9 bases. Looked up from germline, CDR1 is SGHTA and CDR2 is FQGTGA. This CDR3 contains 14 residues. J was trimmed by 3 bases and V by 4 bases; bases with no gene match: 3.

CDR3 nucleotide sequence: TGCGCCAGCAGCCAAGGCCAGACAGGGTACACTGAAGCTTTCTTT. Its translation: CASSQGQTGYTEAFF. The chain has TRBV4-1 and TRBJ1-1, with 7 bases identical to TRBD1. CDR3 length: 15 residues. Germline-derived CDR1 and CDR2 are MGHRA and YSYEKL. The J segment lost 3 bases and the V segment lost 1 base, leaving 5 bases of the junction unmatched.

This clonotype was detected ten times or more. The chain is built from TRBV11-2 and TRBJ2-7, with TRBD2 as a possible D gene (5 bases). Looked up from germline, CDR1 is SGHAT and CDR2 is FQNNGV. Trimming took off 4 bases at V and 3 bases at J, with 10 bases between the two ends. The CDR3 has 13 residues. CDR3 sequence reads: CASSSGLIYEQYF. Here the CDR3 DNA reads TGTGCCAGCAGCTCCGGACTTATCTACGAGCAGTACTTC.

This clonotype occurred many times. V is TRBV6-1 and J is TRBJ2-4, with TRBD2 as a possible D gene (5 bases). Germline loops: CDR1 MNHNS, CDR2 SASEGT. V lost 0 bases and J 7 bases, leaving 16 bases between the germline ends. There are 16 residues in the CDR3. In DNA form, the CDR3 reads TGTGCCAGCAGTGAAGCCGGAGGTCTGTTTGGGAACATTCAGTACTTC. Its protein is CASSEAGGLFGNIQYF.

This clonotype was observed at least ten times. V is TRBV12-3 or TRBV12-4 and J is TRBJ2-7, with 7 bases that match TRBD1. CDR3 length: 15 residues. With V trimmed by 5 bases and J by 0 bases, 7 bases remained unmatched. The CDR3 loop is CASSDPGQSSYEQYF. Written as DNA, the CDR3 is TGTGCCAGCAGTGATCCGGGACAGAGCTCCTACGAGCAGTACTTC.

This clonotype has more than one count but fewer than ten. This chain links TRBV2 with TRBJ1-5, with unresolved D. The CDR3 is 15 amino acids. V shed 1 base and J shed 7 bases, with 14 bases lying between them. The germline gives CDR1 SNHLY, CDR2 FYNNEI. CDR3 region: CASSEGRSAFQPQHF. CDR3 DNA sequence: TGTGCCAGCAGTGAAGGACGGTCGGCATTCCAGCCCCAGCATTTT.

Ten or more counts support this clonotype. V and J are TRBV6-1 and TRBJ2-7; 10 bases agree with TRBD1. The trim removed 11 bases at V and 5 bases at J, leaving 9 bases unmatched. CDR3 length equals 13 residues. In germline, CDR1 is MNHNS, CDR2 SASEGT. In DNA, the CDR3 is TGTGCCGTACGGAGGGACAGGGGTCACGAGCAGTACTTC. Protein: CAVRRDRGHEQYF.

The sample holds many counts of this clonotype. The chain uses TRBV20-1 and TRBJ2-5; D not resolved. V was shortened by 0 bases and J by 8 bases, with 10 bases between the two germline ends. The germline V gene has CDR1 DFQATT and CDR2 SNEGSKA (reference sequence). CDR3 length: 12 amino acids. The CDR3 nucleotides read TGCAGTGCTAGAGAGGTTGAGAGAACCCAGTACTTC. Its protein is CSAREVERTQYF.

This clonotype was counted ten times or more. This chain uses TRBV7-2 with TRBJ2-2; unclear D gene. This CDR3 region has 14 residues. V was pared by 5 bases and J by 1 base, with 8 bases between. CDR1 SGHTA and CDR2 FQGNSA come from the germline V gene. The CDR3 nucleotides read TGTGCCAGCAGCCTCTTTGGGAACACCGGGGAGCTGTTTTTT. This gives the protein CASSLFGNTGELFF.

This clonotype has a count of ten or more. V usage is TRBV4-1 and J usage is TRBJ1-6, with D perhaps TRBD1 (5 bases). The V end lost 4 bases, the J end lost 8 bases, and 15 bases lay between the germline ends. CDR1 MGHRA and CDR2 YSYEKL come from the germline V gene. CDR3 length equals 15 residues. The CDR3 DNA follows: TGCGCCAGCAGCCCGATAGGGGTTCGAGATTCACCCCTCCACTTT. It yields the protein CASSPIGVRDSPLHF.

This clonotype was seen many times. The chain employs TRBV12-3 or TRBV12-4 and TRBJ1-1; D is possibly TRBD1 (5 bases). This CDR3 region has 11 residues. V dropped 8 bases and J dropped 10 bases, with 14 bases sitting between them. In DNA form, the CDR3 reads TGTGCCAGCCAATGGGGGAGGGTAGCTTTCTTT. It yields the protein CASQWGRVAFF.